This TCR beta chain was identified in a study of technical replicates of blood from a few donors. V dropped 3 bases and J dropped 1 base, with 9 bases sitting between them. The germline V gene encodes CDR1 LGHNA and CDR2 YNFKEQ. The CDR3 extends over 14 amino acids. Sequencing used immunoSEQ multiplex PCR; TCRdb keeps in-frame clones, though not all of them. The sample shows tens of thousands of clones, approximately 93% of them seen only once. The V gene is TRBV4-2, the J gene TRBJ1-1; D is possibly TRBD1 (5 bases). This receptor was identified in a human donor in good health. The specimen was T cells isolated from PBMCs. The CDR3 DNA follows: TGTGCCAGCAGCCATGCGACAGAGAACACTGAAGCTTTCTTT. It yields the protein CASSHATENTEAFF.